The 29 T cell receptor beta chains in this list originate from one sample, sequenced in a study of human T cells and chemical hapten exposure. TCRdb passed the RACE reads through MiXCR, listing each CDR3 protein once. The data hold approximately 80,000 distinct CDR3 sequences, with roughly 10% observed a single time. Time point in this sample: patch test 3, about 24 weeks after DPC sensitization. The treatment: therapeutic diphenylcyclopropenone sensitization with weekly scalp DPC. Material: whole blood, obtained in connection with sensitization to the hapten diphenylcyclopropenone (DPC). The receptors here all came from a woman aged 50 to 60 with alopecia areata. Some clones in this sample may be carry-over from other donors' samples.

This clonotype occurred many times. The chain uses TRBV6-1 and TRBJ1-2, with D hard to call. V was cut by 7 bases and J by 3 bases, with 18 bases left in between. This CDR3 contains 15 residues. The germline V gene has CDR1 MNHNS and CDR2 SASEGT. The CDR3 nucleotides are TGTGCCAGCACTACCGGATCGGGTATTGACTATGGCTACACCTTC. Its translation: CASTTGSGIDYGYTF.

This clonotype has a count of ten or more. The chain has TRBV14 and TRBJ1-6, with D possibly TRBD1 on 6 matching bases. The CDR3 consists of 16 residues. Germline CDR1 reads SGHDN; CDR2 reads FVKESK. Trimming cost V 0 bases and J 10 bases, with 16 bases left between them. The chain's CDR3 is CASSQDQGLIGSPLHF. The CDR3 DNA follows: TGTGCCAGCAGCCAAGACCAGGGGTTAATAGGCTCACCCCTCCACTTT.

The chain uses TRBV5-1 and TRBJ1-1; tentatively, D is TRBD1 (5 bases). The CDR3 runs to 13 residues. The germline V and J ends were trimmed by 4 bases and 5 bases, with 12 bases remaining between them. Per germline, CDR1 SGHRS and CDR2 YFSETQ. DNA of the CDR3: TGCGCCAGCAGCCCCCCCAGGGAAACTGAAGCTTTCTTT. Translated, it gives CASSPPRETEAFF.

This clonotype was picked up many times. The chain links TRBV5-1 to TRBJ2-3; 13 bases map to TRBD2. The CDR3 extends over 16 amino acids. The germline CDR1 and CDR2 sequences are SGHRS and YFSETQ. Trimming at V came to 4 bases and at J to 6 bases, leaving 8 bases not matched to a gene. CDR3 protein: CASSTTTSGRWDTQYF. In DNA form, the CDR3 reads TGCGCCAGCAGCACGACGACTAGCGGGAGGTGGGATACGCAGTATTTT. Complete variable domain (other parts from reference TRBV5-1 and TRBJ2-3): KAGVTQTPRYLIKTRGQQVTLSCSPISGHRSVSWYQQTPGQGLQFLFEYFSETQRNKGNFPGRFSGRQFSNSRSEMNVSTLELGDSALYLCASSTTTSGRWDTQYFGPGTRLTVL.

This clonotype was seen more than once but under ten times. This chain joins TRBV2 and TRBJ1-5; the match to TRBD1 covers 9 bases. The CDR3 has 14 residues. Unmatched junction bases numbered 6, after V lost 6 bases and J lost 6 bases. Germline V gene data show CDR1 as SNHLY and CDR2 as FYNNEI. The CDR3 DNA reads as TGTGCCAGCAGCGGACAGGGGATCGGTCAGCCCCAGCATTTT. Protein product: CASSGQGIGQPQHF.

This clonotype came up many times. The V call is TRBV20-1, the J call TRBJ1-2, with a possible D match to TRBD1 (5 bases). Per germline, CDR1 DFQATT and CDR2 SNEGSKA (reference sequence). This CDR3 is 13 amino acids long. Trimming took off 1 base at V and 3 bases at J, with 9 bases between the two ends. The CDR3 nucleotides are TGCAGTGCTAGAGTCAGGGTGGACTATGGCTACACCTTC. Amino acids: CSARVRVDYGYTF.

This clonotype was seen many times. The gene calls are TRBV28 and TRBJ1-2; no clear D gene. Germline CDR1 MDHEN, CDR2 SYDVKM. V gave up 7 bases and J gave up 4 bases, with 16 bases separating them. This CDR3 spans 14 amino acids. CDR3 residues: CASTSAPRGYGYTF. DNA of the CDR3: TGTGCCAGCACCAGTGCCCCCCGGGGCTATGGCTACACCTTC.

This clonotype appeared many times. The chain joins TRBV20-1 to TRBJ2-1; 9 positions match TRBD2. The V segment lost 0 bases and the J segment 9 bases; nucleotides outside the gene matches: 6. Looked up from germline, CDR1 is DFQATT and CDR2 is SNEGSKA (reference sequence). CDR3 size: 14 residues. CDR3 residues: CSARDGGRDLEQFF. The CDR3 region has the DNA TGCAGTGCTAGAGACGGCGGGAGGGATCTTGAGCAGTTCTTC.

This chain joins TRBV7-2 and TRBJ2-5; TRBD1 matches 9 bases. The J segment lost 0 bases and the V segment lost 4 bases, leaving 6 bases of the junction unmatched. The germline gives CDR1 SGHTA, CDR2 FQGNSA. The CDR3 runs to 16 residues. CDR3 coding DNA: TGTGCCAGCAGCTCCCGGGACAGGGATTACCAAGAGACCCAGTACTTC. It is translated as CASSSRDRDYQETQYF. The complete variable domain, with remaining parts taken from reference TRBV7-2 and TRBJ2-5, reads GAGVSQSPSNKVTEKGKDVELRCDPISGHTALYWYRQSLGQGLEFLIYFQGNSAPDKSGLPSDRFSAERTGGSVSTLTIQRTQQEDSAVYLCASSSRDRDYQETQYFGPGTRLLVL.

The sample holds many counts of this clonotype. The V call is TRBV27, the J call TRBJ1-5; TRBD1 aligns across 8 bases. In germline, CDR1 is MNHEY, CDR2 SMNVEV (reference sequence). The V and J ends lost 7 bases and 6 bases, in that order; junction bases with no gene match: 8. The CDR3 consists of 14 residues. CDR3 protein: CASKGQGYGQPQHF. The CDR3 region has the DNA TGTGCCAGCAAAGGACAGGGCTACGGTCAGCCCCAGCATTTT.

The chain joins TRBV20-1 to TRBJ2-3, with D tentatively TRBD2 (6 bases). Trimming took off 6 bases at V and 0 bases at J, with 13 bases between the two ends. There are 14 residues in the CDR3. Germline CDR1 and CDR2: DFQATT and SNEGSKA (reference sequence). CDR3 nucleotides: TGCAGTGCCTCTTCGGAGGGCAGCACAGATACGCAGTATTTT. Amino acids: CSASSEGSTDTQYF.

This clonotype has at least ten counts. This chain uses TRBV30 with TRBJ1-6, with a possible D match to TRBD1 (5 bases). V lost 0 bases to trimming and J lost 10 bases, with 13 bases between them. The CDR3 sequence is 14 residues long. Germline loops: CDR1 GTSNPN, CDR2 SVGIG (reference sequence). CDR3 bases: TGTGCCTGGAGTGTAGCAGGGTATGGGTCACCCCTCCACTTT. Residues: CAWSVAGYGSPLHF.

This clonotype was observed many times. The chain carries TRBV2 and TRBJ2-5, with 10 positions matching TRBD2. The CDR3 consists of 15 residues. V gave up 4 bases and J gave up 2 bases; unmatched junction bases: 4. Germline CDR1 reads SNHLY; CDR2 reads FYNNEI. The CDR3 region is CASSGLAGAQETQYF. In DNA form, the CDR3 reads TGTGCCAGCAGTGGTCTAGCGGGAGCACAAGAGACCCAGTACTTC.

This clonotype was recorded a few times. The rearrangement uses TRBV5-4 and TRBJ2-3, with D maybe TRBD2 (6 bases). Germline CDR1 SGHNT, CDR2 YYREEE (reference sequence). Between the trimmed V and J ends, which lost 4 bases and 0 bases, there was a span of 9 bases. This CDR3 spans 14 amino acids. In nucleotides, the CDR3 is TGTGCCAGCAGCAAAGGGACTAGCACAGATACGCAGTATTTT. This sequence encodes CASSKGTSTDTQYF.

This clonotype was counted only a few times. This chain uses TRBV20-1 with TRBJ2-3, with a weak D call TRBD2 (5 bases). CDR1 is DFQATT, CDR2 SNEGSKA, per germline (reference sequence). V was cut by 0 bases and J by 2 bases, with 12 bases left in between. This CDR3 has 15 residues. The CDR3 bases are TGCAGTGCTAGAGATGTATGGCGGGCCACAGATACGCAGTATTTT. Encoded protein: CSARDVWRATDTQYF.

As regards this clonotype: A read error may be the cause here, since a much bigger clone is one base away. The J gene is TRBJ1-4, the V gene TRBV6-5; TRBD1 is a possible D gene (6 bases). Germline assignment: CDR1 MNHEY and CDR2 SVGAGI. This CDR3 contains 16 residues. CDR3 loop: CASSLPGHSTNEKRFF. The CDR3 DNA is TGTGCCAGCAGCTTACCGGGACACTCAACTAATGAAAAACGGTTTTTT.

The rearrangement joins TRBV27 to TRBJ2-3; 10 bases line up with TRBD2. The germline gives CDR1 MNHEY, CDR2 SMNVEV (reference sequence). The CDR3 runs to 15 residues. J gave up 6 bases and V 7 bases, and 10 bases lay outside the gene matches. In DNA, the CDR3 is TGTGCCAGCACGCAACTAGCGGGACGGGGCGATACGCAGTATTTT. As protein: CASTQLAGRGDTQYF.

In this sample, this clonotype turned up a few times. The CDR3 loop reads CASSFGGRGSRETQYF. The DNA of the CDR3 is TGTGCCAGCAGTTTCGGCGGGAGGGGGTCGAGAGAGACCCAGTACTTC. The chain joins TRBV28 to TRBJ2-5; TRBD2 matches at 9 bases. Germline V CDR1 and CDR2: MDHEN, SYDVKM. J was trimmed by 4 bases and V by 3 bases; bases with no gene match: 9. This CDR3 spans 16 amino acids.

This clonotype was seen ten or more times. J is TRBJ1-2 and V is TRBV24-1, with 8 bases identical to TRBD1. The V gene's germline CDR1 is KGHDR and CDR2 SFDVKD. The V and J ends lost 2 bases and 2 bases, in that order; junction bases with no gene match: 3. CDR3 length: 15 amino acids. The CDR3 nucleotides read TGTGCCACCAGTGATTCCCGGACAGGGAACTATGGCTACACCTTC. It codes for CATSDSRTGNYGYTF.

This clonotype has a handful of counts. The chain employs TRBV20-1 and TRBJ2-2, with TRBD1 identical over 9 bases. Germline CDR1 DFQATT, CDR2 SNEGSKA (reference sequence). With 6 bases clipped from V and 1 base from J, the junction kept 9 bases outside the gene matches. The CDR3 is made up of 16 amino acids. Here the CDR3 DNA reads TGCAGTGCCGGGGTTGAGGGACAGGGGAACACCGGGGAGCTGTTTTTT. The encoded protein is CSAGVEGQGNTGELFF.

This clonotype has ten or more counts. This sequence joins TRBV12-3 or TRBV12-4 and TRBJ2-7, with a tentative D call TRBD1 (5 bases). CDR3 length: 14 residues. Trimming cost V 6 bases and J 5 bases, with 17 bases left between them. The CDR3 loop reads CASSVGQSRDEQYF. The CDR3 nucleotides read TGTGCCAGCAGCGTTGGGCAGTCCAGGGACGAGCAGTACTTC.

This clonotype was seen repeatedly, ten times or more. The rearrangement uses TRBV6-1 and TRBJ1-2; no clear D. In germline, CDR1 is MNHNS, CDR2 SASEGT. V shed 4 bases and J shed 6 bases, with 15 bases lying between them. The CDR3 spans 14 residues. CDR3 residues: CASSVDWMGNGYTF. The CDR3 DNA reads TGTGCCAGCAGTGTGGACTGGATGGGTAATGGCTACACCTTC.

This clonotype was recorded many times. The CDR3 here is CASSYQGSRTYEQYF. The CDR3 nucleotides read TGTGCCAGCAGCTATCAGGGGTCTAGAACCTACGAGCAGTACTTC. This chain connects TRBV7-8 to TRBJ2-7, with D maybe TRBD1 (6 bases). Per the germline V gene, CDR1 is SGHVS and CDR2 is FQNEAQ. There are 15 residues in the CDR3. The germline V and J ends were trimmed by 4 bases and 2 bases, with 15 bases remaining between them.

J is TRBJ2-4 and V is TRBV6-6, with a possible D match to TRBD1 (6 bases). The germline CDR1 and CDR2 sequences are MNHNY and SVGAGI (reference sequence). Trimming stripped 2 bases from V and 0 bases from J, with 14 bases between. The CDR3 runs to 17 residues. The DNA for the CDR3 is TGTGCCAGCAGTTACCAGGGACAAGGAAAAGCCAAAAACATTCAGTACTTC. Protein sequence: CASSYQGQGKAKNIQYF.

This clonotype occurred a few times. The gene calls are TRBV18 and TRBJ2-7; 9 nucleotides line up with TRBD1. This CDR3 spans 15 amino acids. V dropped 2 bases and J dropped 6; count of bases not matched to a gene: 8. Germline CDR1 is KGHSH and CDR2 is LQKENI. CDR3 sequence: CASSPNPGQGSEQYF. CDR3 DNA sequence: TGTGCCAGCTCACCAAATCCGGGACAGGGCAGCGAGCAGTACTTC.

This CDR3 is CASSFSSGKETQYF. The CDR3 DNA reads as TGTGCCAGCAGCTTCTCCTCCGGGAAAGAGACCCAGTACTTC. The V gene is TRBV7-2, the J gene TRBJ2-5, with D perhaps matching TRBD2 (5 bases). Germline CDR1 is SGHTA and CDR2 is FQGNSA. CDR3 length: 14 residues. V lost 3 bases to trimming and J lost 3 bases, with 11 bases between them. Looking up the rest from reference TRBV7-2 and TRBJ2-5 gives the full variable domain: GAGVSQSPSNKVTEKGKDVELRCDPISGHTALYWYRQSLGQGLEFLIYFQGNSAPDKSGLPSDRFSAERTGGSVSTLTIQRTQQEDSAVYLCASSFSSGKETQYFGPGTRLLVL.

This clonotype has only a few counts. This chain joins TRBV29-1 and TRBJ2-6; TRBD1 matches at 8 bases. Looked up from germline, CDR1 is SQVTM and CDR2 is ANQGSEA. The CDR3 spans 16 residues. The V segment lost 7 bases and the J segment 4 bases; nucleotides outside the gene matches: 12. The CDR3 nucleotides are TGCAGCGCACGATCAACAGGGGGAGGAGGGGCCAACGTCCTGACTTTC. It is translated as CSARSTGGGGANVLTF. Full variable domain (outside the CDR3, taken from reference TRBV29-1 and TRBJ2-6): SAVISQKPSRDICQRGTSLTIQCQVDSQVTMMFWYRQQPGQSLTLIATANQGSEATYESGFVIDKFPISRPNLTFSTLTVSNMSPEDSSIYLCSARSTGGGGANVLTFGAGSRLTVL.

The CDR3 reads CASSSYGRNEQFF. CDR3 sequence (DNA): TGTGCCAGCAGCTCCTACGGCAGGAATGAGCAGTTCTTC. The chain employs TRBV11-1 and TRBJ2-1; D remains unclear. The CDR3 is 13 residues long. Germline V lookup: CDR1 SGHAT, CDR2 FQDESV (reference sequence). The V gene lost 4 bases and the J gene lost 7 bases, with 11 bases spanning the gap. The full variable domain, completed using reference TRBV11-1 and TRBJ2-1, is EAEVAQSPRYKITEKSQAVAFWCDPISGHATLYWYRQILGQGPELLVQFQDESVVDDSQLPKDRFSAERLKGVDSTLKIQPAELGDSAMYLCASSSYGRNEQFFGPGTRLTVL.

This clonotype appeared a few times. The chain has TRBV19 and TRBJ1-2; D gene unclear. Germline assignment: CDR1 LNHDA and CDR2 SQIVND (reference sequence). The ends were cut back, 9 bases at V and 5 bases at J, with 13 bases in the middle. CDR3 length equals 12 residues. In nucleotides, the CDR3 is TGTGCCAGCCGGACTGGCAGTTATGGCTACACCTTC. Residues: CASRTGSYGYTF.